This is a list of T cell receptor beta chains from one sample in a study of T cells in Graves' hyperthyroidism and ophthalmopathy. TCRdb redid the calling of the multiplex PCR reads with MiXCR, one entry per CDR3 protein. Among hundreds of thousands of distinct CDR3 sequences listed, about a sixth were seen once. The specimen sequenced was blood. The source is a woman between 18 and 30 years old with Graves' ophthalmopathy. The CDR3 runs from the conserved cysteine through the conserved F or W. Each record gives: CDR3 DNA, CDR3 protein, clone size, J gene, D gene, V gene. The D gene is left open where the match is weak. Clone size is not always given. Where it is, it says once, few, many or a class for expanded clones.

CDR3nt: TGCAGTGCTAGAGACCCCGGGACACCCGACGATGGCTACACCTTC; CDR3aa: CSARDPGTPDDGYTF; abundance: few; j_gene: TRBJ1-2; d_gene: NA; v_gene: TRBV20-1
CDR3nt: TGCGCCAGCAGCTCCGCCCGTGGGAGAAAGAACACTGAAGCTTTCTTT; CDR3aa: CASSSARGRKNTEAFF; abundance: many; j_gene: TRBJ1-1; d_gene: NA; v_gene: TRBV5-1
CDR3nt: TGTGCCAGCAGCGAGGCAGACTGGACGGGAAACACCATATATTTT; CDR3aa: CASSEADWTGNTIYF; abundance: many; j_gene: TRBJ1-3; d_gene: NA; v_gene: TRBV12-3/TRBV12-4
CDR3nt: TGTGCCAGCAGTGACGGGGGGCTTCAGCCCCAGCATTTT; CDR3aa: CASSDGGLQPQHF; abundance: NA; j_gene: TRBJ1-5; d_gene: NA; v_gene: TRBV2
CDR3nt: TGTGCCAGCAGCCGAGAGGGATTACGGGACACTGAAGCTTTCTTT; CDR3aa: CASSREGLRDTEAFF; abundance: many; j_gene: TRBJ1-1; d_gene: NA; v_gene: TRBV11-2
CDR3nt: NA; CDR3aa: CASSFYICSARRVGEPSSYNEQFF; abundance: NA; j_gene: TRBJ2-1; d_gene: NA; v_gene: TRBV7-2
CDR3nt: TGCGCCAGCAGCTTGATAGGGACAGCCTATGGCTACACCTTC; CDR3aa: CASSLIGTAYGYTF; abundance: many; j_gene: TRBJ1-2; d_gene: TRBD1; v_gene: TRBV5-1
CDR3nt: TGTGCCAGCAGTTACTTCGTTCCGAGCTCCTACAATGAGCAGTTCTTC; CDR3aa: CASSYFVPSSYNEQFF; abundance: many; j_gene: TRBJ2-1; d_gene: NA; v_gene: TRBV6-2/TRBV6-3
CDR3nt: TGTGCCAGTAGTATGAGACAGCGCTATGGCTACACCTTC; CDR3aa: CASSMRQRYGYTF; abundance: many; j_gene: TRBJ1-2; d_gene: NA; v_gene: TRBV19
CDR3nt: TGTGCCTGGAGTGTTGACGAGAACTATGGCTACACCTTC; CDR3aa: CAWSVDENYGYTF; abundance: many; j_gene: TRBJ1-2; d_gene: NA; v_gene: TRBV30
CDR3nt: TGTGCCAGTAGTATGTCGGTGGGAGAGTCCTACGAGCAGTACTTC; CDR3aa: CASSMSVGESYEQYF; abundance: many; j_gene: TRBJ2-7; d_gene: NA; v_gene: TRBV19
CDR3nt: TGTGCCTGGAGTTTGTTGGGAAGGGAACTGTTTTTT; CDR3aa: CAWSLLGRELFF; abundance: many; j_gene: TRBJ1-4; d_gene: NA; v_gene: TRBV30
CDR3nt: TGTGCCAGTAGTACCAAGGACAGCAATCAGCCCCAGCATTTT; CDR3aa: CASSTKDSNQPQHF; abundance: NA; j_gene: TRBJ1-5; d_gene: NA; v_gene: TRBV19
CDR3nt: TGTGCCAGCAGCCAACAGGGTCATGGCGGGGAGCTGTTTTTT; CDR3aa: CASSQQGHGGELFF; abundance: many; j_gene: TRBJ2-2; d_gene: NA; v_gene: TRBV3-1
CDR3nt: TGCAGTGCTAGCCCGACTAGCGGGAGCCCCTACGAGCAGTACTTC; CDR3aa: CSASPTSGSPYEQYF; abundance: many; j_gene: TRBJ2-7; d_gene: TRBD2; v_gene: TRBV20-1
CDR3nt: TGCAGTGCTAGAGAGGGGGGTTCCTACTCCTGCGAGCAGTACTTC; CDR3aa: CSAREGGSYSCEQYF; abundance: NA; j_gene: TRBJ2-7; d_gene: NA; v_gene: TRBV20-1
CDR3nt: TGCAGTGCTAGCGAGCCGGGTAAAACCTACAATGAGCAGTTCTTC; CDR3aa: CSASEPGKTYNEQFF; abundance: NA; j_gene: TRBJ2-1; d_gene: NA; v_gene: TRBV20-1
CDR3nt: TGTGCCAGCGCAGGACAGGGATTCTACGAGCAGTACTTC; CDR3aa: CASAGQGFYEQYF; abundance: many; j_gene: TRBJ2-7; d_gene: TRBD1; v_gene: TRBV2
CDR3nt: TGTGCTAGCAGCTTAGGTATGGAAGATACGCAGTATTTT; CDR3aa: CASSLGMEDTQYF; abundance: many; j_gene: TRBJ2-3; d_gene: NA; v_gene: TRBV7-7
CDR3nt: TGTGCCAGCAGTTTAAGACAGGGGGCTGAAGCTTTCTTT; CDR3aa: CASSLRQGAEAFF; abundance: many; j_gene: TRBJ1-1; d_gene: TRBD1; v_gene: TRBV6-1
CDR3nt: TGTGCCAGCAGCCAACTTGGTGGGGGGGCTGGAGGTTCCACTGAAGCTTTCTTT; CDR3aa: CASSQLGGGAGGSTEAFF; abundance: many; j_gene: TRBJ1-1; d_gene: NA; v_gene: TRBV3-1
CDR3nt: TGTGCCAGCAGCCAAGGCCCGACAGGGGGGATAGCGGAGGACTCTCTAGCCAAAAACATTCAGTACTTC; CDR3aa: CASSQGPTGGIAEDSLAKNIQYF; abundance: many; j_gene: TRBJ2-4; d_gene: TRBD1; v_gene: TRBV14
CDR3nt: TGTGCCAGCAGCCCCCGACTAGCGGGAGATCTCGCCGGGGAGCTGTTTTTT; CDR3aa: CASSPRLAGDLAGELFF; abundance: many; j_gene: TRBJ2-2; d_gene: TRBD2; v_gene: TRBV11-2
CDR3nt: TGTGCCAGCAGGACACAGGGTAGCGAGCAGTACTTC; CDR3aa: CASRTQGSEQYF; abundance: many; j_gene: TRBJ2-7; d_gene: NA; v_gene: TRBV27
CDR3nt: TGTGCCAGTAGGCCGAGACAGGGGGGCGGCACTGAAGCTTTCTTT; CDR3aa: CASRPRQGGGTEAFF; abundance: many; j_gene: TRBJ1-1; d_gene: TRBD1; v_gene: TRBV19
CDR3nt: TGCAGTGCTAGGGGTAGCGGGAGGGCCTATGAGCAGTTCTTC; CDR3aa: CSARGSGRAYEQFF; abundance: NA; j_gene: TRBJ2-1; d_gene: TRBD2; v_gene: TRBV20-1
CDR3nt: TGTGCCAGCCAACTCAGACGGCCCTCTGGGGCCAACGTCCTGACTTTC; CDR3aa: CASQLRRPSGANVLTF; abundance: NA; j_gene: TRBJ2-6; d_gene: NA; v_gene: TRBV19
CDR3nt: TGTGCCAGCAGATATGGGATTAGCTCCTACAATGAGCAGTTCTTC; CDR3aa: CASRYGISSYNEQFF; abundance: many; j_gene: TRBJ2-1; d_gene: NA; v_gene: TRBV6-2/TRBV6-3
CDR3nt: TGTGCCAGCAGTTTATGGTGGGACAGGGGTCGCACTGAAGCTTTCTTT; CDR3aa: CASSLWWDRGRTEAFF; abundance: many; j_gene: TRBJ1-1; d_gene: TRBD1; v_gene: TRBV28
CDR3nt: TGTGCCAGCAACTTCGCGAGCGGGAGCTCTGGAAACACCATATATTTT; CDR3aa: CASNFASGSSGNTIYF; abundance: many; j_gene: TRBJ1-3; d_gene: NA; v_gene: TRBV28
CDR3nt: TGCGCCAGCAGCCAAACAAGATTTAACAATGAGCAGTTCTTC; CDR3aa: CASSQTRFNNEQFF; abundance: NA; j_gene: TRBJ2-1; d_gene: NA; v_gene: TRBV4-3
CDR3nt: TGTGCCAGTAGTGGGGCGGGGGGCCGATGGGGTCTTAGCAATCAGCCCCAGCATTTT; CDR3aa: CASSGAGGRWGLSNQPQHF; abundance: many; j_gene: TRBJ1-5; d_gene: NA; v_gene: TRBV19
CDR3nt: TGTGCCTGGAGGGATGTAAGGGGGGGGGCCACCACCTACAATGAGCAGTTCTTC; CDR3aa: CAWRDVRGGATTYNEQFF; abundance: many; j_gene: TRBJ2-1; d_gene: NA; v_gene: TRBV30
CDR3nt: TGTGCCAGCAGTGAATCCCGAAATGGCTACACCTTC; CDR3aa: CASSESRNGYTF; abundance: NA; j_gene: TRBJ1-2; d_gene: NA; v_gene: TRBV25-1
CDR3nt: TGTGCCAGCAGCCGCAGGCCCCGGGACACGAACACTGAAGCTTTCTTT; CDR3aa: CASSRRPRDTNTEAFF; abundance: NA; j_gene: TRBJ1-1; d_gene: NA; v_gene: TRBV3-1
CDR3nt: TGTGCCAGCAGCGTAGACTCGCAGGGATCTTCACCCCTCCACTTT; CDR3aa: CASSVDSQGSSPLHF; abundance: many; j_gene: TRBJ1-6; d_gene: NA; v_gene: TRBV7-9
CDR3nt: TGTGCCAGCAGCTTAGAGGCCGGGCTAGGGACCCAGTACTTC; CDR3aa: CASSLEAGLGTQYF; abundance: many; j_gene: TRBJ2-5; d_gene: NA; v_gene: TRBV11-2
CDR3nt: TGTGCCAGCAGCTTGCAACTCTTGAACACCGGGGAGCTGTTTTTT; CDR3aa: CASSLQLLNTGELFF; abundance: many; j_gene: TRBJ2-2; d_gene: NA; v_gene: TRBV5-6
CDR3nt: TGTGCCAGCAGCTATAGCGGGGGGGGCACAGATACGCAGTATTTT; CDR3aa: CASSYSGGGTDTQYF; abundance: many; j_gene: TRBJ2-3; d_gene: TRBD2; v_gene: TRBV7-9
CDR3nt: TGTGCCAGCAGTTTCCAACAGGCTGGAAACACCATATATTTT; CDR3aa: CASSFQQAGNTIYF; abundance: many; j_gene: TRBJ1-3; d_gene: NA; v_gene: TRBV12-3/TRBV12-4
CDR3nt: TGTGCCAGCAGCCAAGTGACAGTCTCTGGGGCCAACGTCCTGACTTTC; CDR3aa: CASSQVTVSGANVLTF; abundance: many; j_gene: TRBJ2-6; d_gene: NA; v_gene: TRBV3-1
CDR3nt: TGCAGTGCTAACCCACGGGGAGCGGGAGGGAGGAATGAGCAGTTCTTC; CDR3aa: CSANPRGAGGRNEQFF; abundance: many; j_gene: TRBJ2-1; d_gene: TRBD2; v_gene: TRBV20-1
CDR3nt: TGTGCCAGCAGTTTGTGGGGGGATGGGAGCACTGAAGCTTTCTTT; CDR3aa: CASSLWGDGSTEAFF; abundance: many; j_gene: TRBJ1-1; d_gene: NA; v_gene: TRBV28
CDR3nt: TGCAGTGCCTGGACTAGCGGGAGAGTTAGATCCTACGAGCAGTACTTC; CDR3aa: CSAWTSGRVRSYEQYF; abundance: many; j_gene: TRBJ2-7; d_gene: TRBD2; v_gene: TRBV20-1
CDR3nt: TGTGCCTGGAGTGAACAGGGGTTTAATGGCTACACCTTC; CDR3aa: CAWSEQGFNGYTF; abundance: many; j_gene: TRBJ1-2; d_gene: TRBD1; v_gene: TRBV30
CDR3nt: TGTGCCAGTAGTATATCTCCGGGAAACACCATATATTTT; CDR3aa: CASSISPGNTIYF; abundance: NA; j_gene: TRBJ1-3; d_gene: NA; v_gene: TRBV19
CDR3nt: TGTGCCAGCAGCTTAAGGGCTAGCGGACCCTACGAGCAGTACTTC; CDR3aa: CASSLRASGPYEQYF; abundance: many; j_gene: TRBJ2-7; d_gene: TRBD2; v_gene: TRBV7-3
CDR3nt: TGTGCCTGGAGCGGGGGGAGACAGGGGACCAACAATGAGCAGTTCTTC; CDR3aa: CAWSGGRQGTNNEQFF; abundance: many; j_gene: TRBJ2-1; d_gene: NA; v_gene: TRBV30
CDR3nt: TGTGCCTGGGATAGCGGGAGGGCCTACGAGCAGTACTTC; CDR3aa: CAWDSGRAYEQYF; abundance: many; j_gene: TRBJ2-7; d_gene: TRBD2; v_gene: TRBV30
CDR3nt: TGTGCCAGCAGGAAATCTGTTAATAGCACAGATACGCAGTATTTT; CDR3aa: CASRKSVNSTDTQYF; abundance: many; j_gene: TRBJ2-3; d_gene: NA; v_gene: TRBV13
CDR3nt: TGCGCCAGCAGGACACAGGGGGCCGGGGAGCTGTTTTTT; CDR3aa: CASRTQGAGELFF; abundance: many; j_gene: TRBJ2-2; d_gene: TRBD1; v_gene: TRBV5-1
CDR3nt: TGTGCCAGCAGTTACTCGGGGCAGCTGAACACTGAAGCTTTCTTT; CDR3aa: CASSYSGQLNTEAFF; abundance: many; j_gene: TRBJ1-1; d_gene: NA; v_gene: TRBV6-5
CDR3nt: TGTGCCAGCACCCCTCCGGGACAGGGGGATCTGGGCTATGGCTACACCTTC; CDR3aa: CASTPPGQGDLGYGYTF; abundance: NA; j_gene: TRBJ1-2; d_gene: TRBD1; v_gene: TRBV28
CDR3nt: TGTGCGATTATTTCGAACACTGAAGCTTTCTTT; CDR3aa: CAIISNTEAFF; abundance: many; j_gene: TRBJ1-1; d_gene: NA; v_gene: TRBV7-9
CDR3nt: TGCAGTGCTAGCCCACTAGCGGGAGGGTACAATGAGCAGTTCTTC; CDR3aa: CSASPLAGGYNEQFF; abundance: many; j_gene: TRBJ2-1; d_gene: TRBD2; v_gene: TRBV20-1
CDR3nt: TGTGCCAGCAGCTTAGGCCGGGGGGGGCGCTGGGACACCGGGGAGCTGTTTTTT; CDR3aa: CASSLGRGGRWDTGELFF; abundance: many; j_gene: TRBJ2-2; d_gene: TRBD2; v_gene: TRBV11-2
CDR3nt: TGCAGTGCTAGAGGGGCGGAGTACACAGATACGCAGTATTTT; CDR3aa: CSARGAEYTDTQYF; abundance: many; j_gene: TRBJ2-3; d_gene: NA; v_gene: TRBV20-1
CDR3nt: TGTGCCAGCAGCCCTACTGACAGGGCGGACACTGAAGCTTTCTTT; CDR3aa: CASSPTDRADTEAFF; abundance: many; j_gene: TRBJ1-1; d_gene: TRBD1; v_gene: TRBV7-2